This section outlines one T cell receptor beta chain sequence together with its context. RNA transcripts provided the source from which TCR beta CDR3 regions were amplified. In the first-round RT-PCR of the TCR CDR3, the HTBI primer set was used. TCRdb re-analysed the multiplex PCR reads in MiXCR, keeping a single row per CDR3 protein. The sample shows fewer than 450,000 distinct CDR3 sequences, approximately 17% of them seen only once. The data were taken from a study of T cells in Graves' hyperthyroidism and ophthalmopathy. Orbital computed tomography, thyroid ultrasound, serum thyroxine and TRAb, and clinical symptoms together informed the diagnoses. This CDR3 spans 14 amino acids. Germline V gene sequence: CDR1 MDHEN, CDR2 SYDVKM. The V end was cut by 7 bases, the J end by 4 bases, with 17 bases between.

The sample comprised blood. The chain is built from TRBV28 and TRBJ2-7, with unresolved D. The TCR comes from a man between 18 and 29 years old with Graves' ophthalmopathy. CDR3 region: CASTFADHKYEQYF. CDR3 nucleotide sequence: TGTGCCAGCACTTTCGCGGATCATAAATACGAGCAGTACTTC.